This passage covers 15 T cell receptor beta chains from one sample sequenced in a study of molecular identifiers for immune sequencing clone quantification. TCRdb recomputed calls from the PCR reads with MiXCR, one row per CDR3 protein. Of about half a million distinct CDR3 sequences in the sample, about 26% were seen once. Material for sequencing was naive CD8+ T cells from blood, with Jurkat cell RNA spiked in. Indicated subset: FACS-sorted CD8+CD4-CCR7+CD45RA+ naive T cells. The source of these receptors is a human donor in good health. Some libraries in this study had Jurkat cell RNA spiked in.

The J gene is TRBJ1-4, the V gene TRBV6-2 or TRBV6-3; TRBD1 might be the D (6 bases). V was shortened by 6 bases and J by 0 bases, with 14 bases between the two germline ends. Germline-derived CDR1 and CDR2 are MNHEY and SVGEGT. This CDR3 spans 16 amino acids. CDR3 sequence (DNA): TGTGCCAGCAGCACCGGGACACTTGCAACTAATGAAAAACTGTTTTTT. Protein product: CASSTGTLATNEKLFF.

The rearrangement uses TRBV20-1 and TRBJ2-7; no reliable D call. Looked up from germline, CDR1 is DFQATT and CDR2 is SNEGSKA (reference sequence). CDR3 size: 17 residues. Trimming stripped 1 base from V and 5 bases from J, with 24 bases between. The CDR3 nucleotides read TGCAGTGCTAGAGGCCTGGGTACCCAAACCCCTTGGAACGAGCAGTACTTC. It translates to CSARGLGTQTPWNEQYF.

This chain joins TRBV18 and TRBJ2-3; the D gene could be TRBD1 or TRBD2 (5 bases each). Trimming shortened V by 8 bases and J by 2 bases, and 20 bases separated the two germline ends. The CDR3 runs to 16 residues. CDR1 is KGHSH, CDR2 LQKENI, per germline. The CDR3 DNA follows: TGTGCCAGCCCCCTTTCGGACGGGGCACCCACAGATACGCAGTATTTT. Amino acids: CASPLSDGAPTDTQYF.

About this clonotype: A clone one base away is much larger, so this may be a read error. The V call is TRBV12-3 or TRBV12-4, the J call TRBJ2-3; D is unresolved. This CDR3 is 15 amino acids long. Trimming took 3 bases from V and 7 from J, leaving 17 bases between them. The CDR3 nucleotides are TGTGCCAGCAGTTTGAGGCGGTTTCAGGCAAATACGCAGTATTTT. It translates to CASSLRRFQANTQYF.

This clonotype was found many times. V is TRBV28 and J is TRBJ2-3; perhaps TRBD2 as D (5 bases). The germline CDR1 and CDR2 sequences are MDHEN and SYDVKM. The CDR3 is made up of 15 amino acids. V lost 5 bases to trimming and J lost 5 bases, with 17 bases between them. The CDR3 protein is CASSGSGEVKDTQYF. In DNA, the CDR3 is TGTGCCAGCAGTGGAAGCGGTGAGGTGAAAGATACGCAGTATTTT.

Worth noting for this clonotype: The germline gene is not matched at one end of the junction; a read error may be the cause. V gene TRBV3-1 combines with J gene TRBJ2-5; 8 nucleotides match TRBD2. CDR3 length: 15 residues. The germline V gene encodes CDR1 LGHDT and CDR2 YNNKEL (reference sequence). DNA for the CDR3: TGTGCCAGCAGCCAGGGGACTAGACTCCAAGAGACCCAGCACTTC. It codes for CASSQGTRLQETQHF.

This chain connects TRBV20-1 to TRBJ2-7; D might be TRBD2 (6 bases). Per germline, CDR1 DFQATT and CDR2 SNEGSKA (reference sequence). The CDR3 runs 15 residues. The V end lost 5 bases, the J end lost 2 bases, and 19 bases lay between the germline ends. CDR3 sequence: CSASPRAPGAYEQYF. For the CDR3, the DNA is TGCAGTGCTTCCCCGAGGGCCCCGGGGGCCTACGAGCAGTACTTC.

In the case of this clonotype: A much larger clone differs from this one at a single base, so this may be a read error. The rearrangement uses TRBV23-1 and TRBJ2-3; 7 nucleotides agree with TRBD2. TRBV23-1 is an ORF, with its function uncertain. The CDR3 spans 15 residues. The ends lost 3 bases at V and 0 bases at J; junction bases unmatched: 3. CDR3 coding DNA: TGCGCCAGCAGTCAGGGGGGGGAGAGCACAGATACGCAGTATTTT. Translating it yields CASSQGGESTDTQYF.

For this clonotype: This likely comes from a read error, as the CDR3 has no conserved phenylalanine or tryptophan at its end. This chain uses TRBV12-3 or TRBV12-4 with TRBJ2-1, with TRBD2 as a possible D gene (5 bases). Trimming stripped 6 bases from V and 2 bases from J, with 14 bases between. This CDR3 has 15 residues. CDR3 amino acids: CASRETSATYNEQFY. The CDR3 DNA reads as TGTGCCAGCAGGGAAACTAGTGCGACCTACAATGAGCAGTTCTAC.

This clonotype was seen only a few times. The CDR3 coding sequence is TGTGCCAGCAGTTTCAACAGAGACAACGTCGGTGCGGTAAACAATGAGCAGTTCTTC. Amino acids: CASSFNRDNVGAVNNEQFF. The chain employs TRBV6-2 or TRBV6-3 and TRBJ2-1, with D unclear. Germline V lookup: CDR1 MNHEY, CDR2 SVGEGT. The CDR3 sequence is 19 residues long. V lost 4 bases, J lost 5 bases, and 27 bases lay in between.

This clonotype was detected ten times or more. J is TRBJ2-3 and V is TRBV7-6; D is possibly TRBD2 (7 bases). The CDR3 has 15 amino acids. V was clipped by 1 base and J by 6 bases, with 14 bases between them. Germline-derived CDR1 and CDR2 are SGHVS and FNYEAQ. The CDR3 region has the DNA TGTGCCAGCAGCTTAGGCGGGGGCAGCGGGGATACGCAGTATTTT. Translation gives CASSLGGGSGDTQYF.

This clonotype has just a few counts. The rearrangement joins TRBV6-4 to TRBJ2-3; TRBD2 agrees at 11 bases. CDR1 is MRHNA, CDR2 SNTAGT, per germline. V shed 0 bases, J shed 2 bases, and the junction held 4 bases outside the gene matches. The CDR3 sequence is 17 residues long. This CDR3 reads CASSDSLAGGLTDTQYF. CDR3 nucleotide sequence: TGTGCCAGCAGTGACTCCCTAGCGGGGGGACTCACAGATACGCAGTATTTT.

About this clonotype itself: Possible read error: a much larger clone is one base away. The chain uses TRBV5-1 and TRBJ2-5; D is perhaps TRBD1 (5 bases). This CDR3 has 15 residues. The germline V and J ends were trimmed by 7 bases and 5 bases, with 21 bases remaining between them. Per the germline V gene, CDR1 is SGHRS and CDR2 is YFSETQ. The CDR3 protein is CASGIRGNRVETQYF. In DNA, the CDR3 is TGCGCCAGCGGCATAAGGGGTAACCGTGTTGAGACCCAGTACTTC.

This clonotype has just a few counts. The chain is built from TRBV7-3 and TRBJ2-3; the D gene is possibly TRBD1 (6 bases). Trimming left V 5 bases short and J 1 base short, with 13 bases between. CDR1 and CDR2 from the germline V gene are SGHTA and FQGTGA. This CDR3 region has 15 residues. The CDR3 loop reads CASSPQGEGTDTQYF. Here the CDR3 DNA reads TGTGCCAGCAGCCCACAGGGCGAAGGCACAGATACGCAGTATTTT.

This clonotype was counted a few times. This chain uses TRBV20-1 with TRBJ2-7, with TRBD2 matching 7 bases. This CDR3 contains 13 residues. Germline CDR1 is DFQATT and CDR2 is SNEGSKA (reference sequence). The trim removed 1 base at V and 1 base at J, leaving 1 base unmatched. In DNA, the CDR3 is TGCAGTGCTAGAGTGGGAGGGTCCTACGAGCAGTACTTC. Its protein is CSARVGGSYEQYF.